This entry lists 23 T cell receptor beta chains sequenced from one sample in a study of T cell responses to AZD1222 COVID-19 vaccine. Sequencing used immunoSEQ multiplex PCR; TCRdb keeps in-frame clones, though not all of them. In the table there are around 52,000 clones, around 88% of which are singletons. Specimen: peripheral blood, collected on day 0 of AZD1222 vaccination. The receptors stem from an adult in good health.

The CDR3 DNA reads TGTGCCAGCAGTAAGCCCTCACCTCCGGAAGAGCAGTACTTC. Amino acid sequence: CASSKPSPPEEQYF. The V gene is TRBV6-5, the J gene TRBJ2-7, with D hard to call. Per germline, CDR1 MNHEY and CDR2 SVGAGI. V was cut by 5 bases and J by 7 bases, with 18 bases left in between. The CDR3 is 14 residues long.

The CDR3 region is CASSKERTGELFF. Written as DNA, the CDR3 is TGTGCCAGCAGCAAAGAGCGCACCGGGGAGCTGTTTTTT. The chain links TRBV7-3 to TRBJ2-2; the D is unclear. The CDR3 length is 13 residues. Between the trimmed V and J ends, which lost 5 bases and 4 bases, there was a span of 8 bases. The V gene's germline CDR1 is SGHTA and CDR2 FQGTGA.

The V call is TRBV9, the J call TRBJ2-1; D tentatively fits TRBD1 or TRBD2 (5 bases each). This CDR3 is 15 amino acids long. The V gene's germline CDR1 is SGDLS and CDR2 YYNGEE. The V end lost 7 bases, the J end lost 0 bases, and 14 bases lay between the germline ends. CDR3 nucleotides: TGTGCCAGCCACCCCGAGGGGTCCTCCTACAATGAGCAGTTCTTC. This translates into CASHPEGSSYNEQFF.

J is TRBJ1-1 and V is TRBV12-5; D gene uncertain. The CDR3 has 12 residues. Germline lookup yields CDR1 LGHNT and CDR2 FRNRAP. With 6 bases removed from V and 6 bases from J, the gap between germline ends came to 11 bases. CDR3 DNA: TGTGCTAGTGGGAAAGAGTATTCTGAAGCTTTCTTT. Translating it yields CASGKEYSEAFF.

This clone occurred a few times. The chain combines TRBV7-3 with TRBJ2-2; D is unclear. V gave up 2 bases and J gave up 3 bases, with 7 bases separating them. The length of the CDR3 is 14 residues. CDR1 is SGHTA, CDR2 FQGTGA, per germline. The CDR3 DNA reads TGTGCCAGCAGCTTAGGGCAGGACACCGGGGAGCTGTTTTTT. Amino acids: CASSLGQDTGELFF.

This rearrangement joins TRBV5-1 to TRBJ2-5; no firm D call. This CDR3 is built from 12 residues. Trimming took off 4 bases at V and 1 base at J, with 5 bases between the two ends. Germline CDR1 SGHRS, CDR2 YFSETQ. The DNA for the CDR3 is TGCGCCAGCAGCGACACCCAAGAGACCCAGTACTTC. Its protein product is CASSDTQETQYF.

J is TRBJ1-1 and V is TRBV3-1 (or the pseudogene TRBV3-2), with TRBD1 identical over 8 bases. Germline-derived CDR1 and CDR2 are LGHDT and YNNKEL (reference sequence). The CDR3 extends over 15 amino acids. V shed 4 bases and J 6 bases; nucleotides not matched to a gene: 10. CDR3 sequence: CASSLGTGGRSEAFF. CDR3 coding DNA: TGTGCCAGCAGCCTTGGGACAGGAGGTCGGTCTGAAGCTTTCTTT.

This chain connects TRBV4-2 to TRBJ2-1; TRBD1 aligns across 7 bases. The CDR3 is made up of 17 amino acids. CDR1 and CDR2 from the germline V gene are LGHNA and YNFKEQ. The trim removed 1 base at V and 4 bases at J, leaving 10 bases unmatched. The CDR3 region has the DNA TGTGCCAGCAGCCAAGGCCCGACAGGGCAGAGGTACAATGAGCAGTTCTTC. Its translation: CASSQGPTGQRYNEQFF.

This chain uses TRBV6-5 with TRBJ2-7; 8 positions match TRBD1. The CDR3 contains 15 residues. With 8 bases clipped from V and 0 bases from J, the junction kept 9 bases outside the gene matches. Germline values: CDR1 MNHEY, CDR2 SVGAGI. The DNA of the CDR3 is TGTGCCAGCGTCCAAGGACAGGGTATCTCCTACGAGCAGTACTTC. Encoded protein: CASVQGQGISYEQYF.

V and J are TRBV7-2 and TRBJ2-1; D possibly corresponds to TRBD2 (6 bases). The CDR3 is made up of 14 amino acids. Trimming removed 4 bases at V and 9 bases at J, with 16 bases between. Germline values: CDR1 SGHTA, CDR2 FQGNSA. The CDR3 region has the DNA TGTGCCAGCAGCTCCCGACTAGTCCCCACTGAGCAGTTCTTC. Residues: CASSSRLVPTEQFF.

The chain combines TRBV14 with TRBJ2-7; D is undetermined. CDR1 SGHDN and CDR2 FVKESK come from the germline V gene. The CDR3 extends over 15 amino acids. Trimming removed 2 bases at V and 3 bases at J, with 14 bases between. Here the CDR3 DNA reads TGTGCCAGCAGCCAAACTACTTCCCCCTACTACGAGCAGTACTTC. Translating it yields CASSQTTSPYYEQYF.

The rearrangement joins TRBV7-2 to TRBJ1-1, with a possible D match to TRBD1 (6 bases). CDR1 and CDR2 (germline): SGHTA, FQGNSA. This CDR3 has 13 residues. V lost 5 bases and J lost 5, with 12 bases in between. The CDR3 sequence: CASSIRGRTEAFF. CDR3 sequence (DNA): TGTGCCAGCAGCATCAGGGGAAGGACTGAAGCTTTCTTT. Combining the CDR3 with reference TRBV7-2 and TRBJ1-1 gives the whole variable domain GAGVSQSPSNKVTEKGKDVELRCDPISGHTALYWYRQSLGQGLEFLIYFQGNSAPDKSGLPSDRFSAERTGGSVSTLTIQRTQQEDSAVYLCASSIRGRTEAFFGQGTRLTVV.

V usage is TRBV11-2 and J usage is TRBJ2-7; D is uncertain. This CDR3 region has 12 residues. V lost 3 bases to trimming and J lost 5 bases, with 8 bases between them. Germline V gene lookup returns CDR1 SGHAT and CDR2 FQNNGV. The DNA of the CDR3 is TGTGCCAGCAGCTTTTCCCGAGACGAGCAGTACTTC. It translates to CASSFSRDEQYF.

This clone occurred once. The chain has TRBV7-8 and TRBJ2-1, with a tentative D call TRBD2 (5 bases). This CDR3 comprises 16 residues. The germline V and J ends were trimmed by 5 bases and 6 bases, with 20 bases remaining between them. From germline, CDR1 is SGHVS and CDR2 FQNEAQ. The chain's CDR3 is CASSPRSRGRGNEQFF. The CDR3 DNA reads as TGTGCCAGCAGCCCACGGTCCCGGGGTAGAGGCAATGAGCAGTTCTTC.

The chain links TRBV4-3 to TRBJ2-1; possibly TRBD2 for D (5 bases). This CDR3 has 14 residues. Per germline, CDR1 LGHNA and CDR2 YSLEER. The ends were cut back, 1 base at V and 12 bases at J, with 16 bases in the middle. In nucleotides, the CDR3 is TGCGCCAGCAGCCAAGCTCGAAGGCCCGAGGGGCAGTTCTTC. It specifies CASSQARRPEGQFF.

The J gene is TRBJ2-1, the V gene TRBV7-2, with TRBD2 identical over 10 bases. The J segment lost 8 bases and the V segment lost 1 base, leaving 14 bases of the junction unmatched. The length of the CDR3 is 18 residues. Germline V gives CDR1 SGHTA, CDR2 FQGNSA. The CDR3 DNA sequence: TGTGCCAGCAGCTTAGTAGGGAGGGCTAGCGGGAGAGAGGATGAGCAGTTCTTC. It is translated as CASSLVGRASGREDEQFF.

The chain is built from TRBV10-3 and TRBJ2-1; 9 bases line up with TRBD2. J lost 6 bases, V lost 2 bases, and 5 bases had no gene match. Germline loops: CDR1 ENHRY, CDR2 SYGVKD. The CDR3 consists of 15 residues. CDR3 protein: CAISERLAELNEQFF. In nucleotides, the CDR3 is TGTGCCATCAGTGAGAGACTAGCGGAACTCAATGAGCAGTTCTTC.

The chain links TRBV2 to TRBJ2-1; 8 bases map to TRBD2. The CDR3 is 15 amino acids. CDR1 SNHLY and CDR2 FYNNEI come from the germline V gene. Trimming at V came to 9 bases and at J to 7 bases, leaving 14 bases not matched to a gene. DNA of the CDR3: TGTGCCAGTTCCCAGGGAGCGGGAGAGTGGAATGAGCAGTTCTTC. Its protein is CASSQGAGEWNEQFF.

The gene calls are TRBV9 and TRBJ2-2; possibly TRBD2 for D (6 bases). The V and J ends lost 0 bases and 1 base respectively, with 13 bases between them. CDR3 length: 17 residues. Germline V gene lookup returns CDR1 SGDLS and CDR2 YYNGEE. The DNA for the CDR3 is TGTGCCAGCAGCGTAGGGACGGGACTCCAGAACACCGGGGAGCTGTTTTTT. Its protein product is CASSVGTGLQNTGELFF.

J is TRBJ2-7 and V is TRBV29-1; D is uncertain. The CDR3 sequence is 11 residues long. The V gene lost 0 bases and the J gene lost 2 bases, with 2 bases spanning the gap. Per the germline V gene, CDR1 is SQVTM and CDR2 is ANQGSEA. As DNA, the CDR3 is TGCAGCGTTGAAGAGGCCTACGAGCAGTACTTC. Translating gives CSVEEAYEQYF.

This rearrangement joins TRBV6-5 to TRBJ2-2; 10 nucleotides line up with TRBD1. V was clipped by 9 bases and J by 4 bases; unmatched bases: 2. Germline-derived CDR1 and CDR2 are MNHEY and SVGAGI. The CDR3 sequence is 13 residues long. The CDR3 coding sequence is TGTGCCAGAGGGGACAGGGGCACCGGGGAGCTGTTTTTT. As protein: CARGDRGTGELFF.

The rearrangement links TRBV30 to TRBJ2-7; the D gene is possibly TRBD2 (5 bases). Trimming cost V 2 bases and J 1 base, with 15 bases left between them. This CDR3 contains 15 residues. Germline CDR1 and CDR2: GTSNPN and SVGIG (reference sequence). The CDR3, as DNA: TGTGCCTGGAGTCTCCGGGATTTTGGATCCTACGAGCAGTACTTC. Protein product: CAWSLRDFGSYEQYF. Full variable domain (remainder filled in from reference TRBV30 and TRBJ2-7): SQTIHQWPATLVQPVGSPLSLECTVEGTSNPNLYWYRQAAGRGLQLLFYSVGIGQISSEVPQNLSASRPQDRQFILSSKKLLLSDSGFYLCAWSLRDFGSYEQYFGPGTRLTVT.

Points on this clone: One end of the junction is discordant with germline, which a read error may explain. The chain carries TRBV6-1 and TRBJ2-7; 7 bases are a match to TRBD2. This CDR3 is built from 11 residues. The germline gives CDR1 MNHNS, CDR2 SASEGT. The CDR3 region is CASSELGGTHF. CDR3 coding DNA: TGTGCCAGCAGTGAATTGGGGGGGACTCACTTC.